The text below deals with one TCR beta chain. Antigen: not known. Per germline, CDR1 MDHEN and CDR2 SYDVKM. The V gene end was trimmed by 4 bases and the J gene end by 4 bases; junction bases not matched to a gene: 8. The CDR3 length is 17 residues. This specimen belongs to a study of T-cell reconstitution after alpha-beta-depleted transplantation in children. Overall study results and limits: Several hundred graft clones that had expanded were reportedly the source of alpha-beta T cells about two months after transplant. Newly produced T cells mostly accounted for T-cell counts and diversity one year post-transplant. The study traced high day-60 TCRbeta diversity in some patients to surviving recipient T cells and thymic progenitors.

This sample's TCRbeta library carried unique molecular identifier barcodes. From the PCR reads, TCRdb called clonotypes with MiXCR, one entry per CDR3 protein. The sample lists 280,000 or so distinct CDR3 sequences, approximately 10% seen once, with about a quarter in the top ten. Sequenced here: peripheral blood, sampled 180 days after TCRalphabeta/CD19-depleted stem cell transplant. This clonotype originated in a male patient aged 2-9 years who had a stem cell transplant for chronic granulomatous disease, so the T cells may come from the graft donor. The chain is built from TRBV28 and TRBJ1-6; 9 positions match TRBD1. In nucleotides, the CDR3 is TGTGCCAGCAGTTGGGCCGGGACAGGGCATTATAATTCACCCCTCCACTTT. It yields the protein CASSWAGTGHYNSPLHF.